Following are 7 T cell receptor beta chains from one sample sequenced in a study of T cell responses to AZD1222 COVID-19 vaccine. Sequencing was performed with immunoSEQ multiplex PCR; in TCRdb, only in-frame clones are kept and a portion is missing. The profile shows 55,000 to 60,000 clones, approximately 89% of them singletons. Sequencing was performed on peripheral blood, taken on day 0 of MenACWY control vaccination. These receptors were taken from an adult in good health.

V gene TRBV5-4 combines with J gene TRBJ1-3, with 7 bases matching TRBD1. Germline-derived CDR1 and CDR2 are SGHNT and YYREEE (reference sequence). The CDR3 spans 17 residues. Losses at the gene ends were 2 bases for V and 0 bases for J; bases not matched to a gene: 8. The CDR3 nucleotides read TGTGCCAGCAGCTTACGGACAGGCCCATACTCTGGAAACACCATATATTTT. Its protein is CASSLRTGPYSGNTIYF.

V gene TRBV19 combines with J gene TRBJ2-4; D gene ambiguous. The germline V and J ends were trimmed by 1 base and 9 bases, with 10 bases remaining between them. The CDR3 loop spans 13 amino acids. CDR1 is LNHDA and CDR2 is SQIVND in the germline V gene (reference sequence). CDR3 sequence reads: CASSIAESSIQYF. In DNA form, the CDR3 reads TGTGCCAGTAGTATAGCAGAGTCTAGCATTCAGTACTTC. Full variable domain (outside the CDR3, taken from reference TRBV19 and TRBJ2-4): DGGITQSPKYLFRKEGQNVTLSCEQNLNHDAMYWYRQDPGQGLRLIYYSQIVNDFQKGDIAEGYSVSREKKESFPLTVTSAQKNPTAFYLCASSIAESSIQYFGAGTRLSVL.

In DNA form, the CDR3 reads TGCGCCAGCAGCCAAGGCTCCCCGGGAGGGCCCCACAATGAGCAGTTCTTC. Residues: CASSQGSPGGPHNEQFF. The rearrangement joins TRBV4-1 to TRBJ2-1; 8 bases fit TRBD2. The V and J ends lost 1 base and 5 bases, in that order; junction bases with no gene match: 10. Germline lookup yields CDR1 MGHRA and CDR2 YSYEKL. The CDR3 has 17 amino acids.

The rearrangement joins TRBV19 to TRBJ2-1; 8 nucleotides match TRBD2. The length of the CDR3 is 16 residues. V was clipped by 8 bases and J by 6 bases; unmatched bases: 15. The germline V gene encodes CDR1 LNHDA and CDR2 SQIVND (reference sequence). CDR3 region: CASGPSPGGRLNEQFF. CDR3 sequence (DNA): TGTGCCAGTGGACCCTCCCCGGGGGGGCGACTCAATGAGCAGTTCTTC.

The sample holds a few counts of this clone. The rearrangement links TRBV24-1 to TRBJ1-5; no clear D. The CDR3 is made up of 13 amino acids. Germline V gives CDR1 KGHDR, CDR2 SFDVKD. V shed 2 bases and J shed 6 bases, with 7 bases lying between them. The CDR3 DNA follows: TGTGCCACCAGTGATTCCCGGAGTCAGCCCCAGCATTTT. It encodes CATSDSRSQPQHF.

This clone was recorded a few times. The chain combines TRBV27 with TRBJ2-7; D unclear. Germline lookup yields CDR1 MNHEY and CDR2 SMNVEV (reference sequence). The CDR3 has 15 amino acids. V was cut by 4 bases and J by 0 bases, with 13 bases left in between. CDR3: CASSYEAAHSYEQYF. The CDR3 DNA sequence: TGTGCCAGCAGTTATGAGGCAGCTCACTCCTACGAGCAGTACTTC.

The chain uses TRBV28 and TRBJ2-7; 8 bases line up with TRBD1. Germline V gene data show CDR1 as MDHEN and CDR2 as SYDVKM. Losses at the gene ends were 7 bases for V and 2 bases for J; bases not matched to a gene: 13. The CDR3 consists of 16 residues. In DNA form, the CDR3 reads TGTGCCAGCACCCCCTCCGGGACAGGAGACACCTACGAGCAGTACTTC. Translated, it gives CASTPSGTGDTYEQYF.